These 3 T cell receptor beta chains came from one sample sequenced in a study of CD8 T cells in Susac syndrome. Random hexamers primed reverse transcription of about 0.5 to 1 ug RNA. TCRdb passed the immunoSEQ multiplex PCR reads through MiXCR, listing each CDR3 protein once. The sample records 210,000 or so distinct CDR3 sequences, roughly nine tenths being singletons. Sequenced input: CD8+ T cells from PBMCs. The source of these receptors is a human donor with multiple sclerosis.

The chain employs TRBV12-3 or TRBV12-4 and TRBJ2-3; perhaps D is TRBD1 or TRBD2 (5 bases each). This CDR3 is 15 amino acids long. V was trimmed by 7 bases and J by 4 bases, leaving 18 bases between them. CDR3 region: CASNGEGHTPDTQYF. The CDR3 bases are TGTGCCAGCAACGGCGAGGGGCATACTCCAGATACGCAGTATTTT.

V is TRBV2 and J is TRBJ2-1; TRBD2 is a possible D gene (6 bases). From germline, CDR1 is SNHLY and CDR2 FYNNEI. The germline V and J ends were trimmed by 1 base and 8 bases, with 12 bases remaining between them. CDR3 length: 14 amino acids. CDR3 residues: CASSEGPSAHEQFF. The CDR3 coding sequence is TGTGCCAGCAGTGAAGGCCCTAGCGCCCATGAGCAGTTCTTC. The full variable domain, with the rest looked up from reference TRBV2 and TRBJ2-1, is EPEVTQTPSHQVTQMGQEVILRCVPISNHLYFYWYRQILGQKVEFLVSFYNNEISEKSEIFDDQFSVERPDGSNFTLKIRSTKLEDSAMYFCASSEGPSAHEQFFGPGTRLTVL.

The table lists this clonotype with a count of one. This chain connects TRBV29-1 to TRBJ2-1; 8 bases are a match to TRBD1. Per the germline V gene, CDR1 is SQVTM and CDR2 is ANQGSEA. The length of the CDR3 is 12 residues. After removal of 7 bases from V and 9 bases from J, the junction contained 8 bases not matched to a gene. The CDR3 reads CSGPGQGGEQFF. The CDR3 bases are TGCAGCGGCCCAGGACAGGGTGGTGAGCAGTTCTTC.